Listed here is a single TCR beta chain. This CDR3 is 14 amino acids long. Per germline, CDR1 SGHDT and CDR2 YYEEEE. Trimming pared 0 bases from V and 2 bases from J, leaving 9 bases between. Assay: immunoSEQ multiplex PCR; the TCRdb copy retains only in-frame clones and omits some. The sample shows over 35,000 clones, over 80% of them seen only once. This entry is derived from a study of radiation and T cells in renal cell carcinoma. This sample's time point: blood 4 weeks post-SBRT, at nephrectomy. Treatment indicated: 15 Gy SBRT to primary tumor, nephrectomy 4 weeks later. Here the sequenced sample was blood, taken from a patient whose treatment included radiotherapy and nephrectomy. The TCR sequence derives from an older woman with renal cell carcinoma. The chain is built from TRBV5-6 and TRBJ2-7; D is uncertain. The CDR3 DNA reads TGTGCCAGCAGCTTGGCGGTGGTCACCTACGAGCAGTACTTC. Residues: CASSLAVVTYEQYF.